Following are 27 T cell receptor beta chains from one sample sequenced in a study of shared clonotypes between healthy human individuals. CD45RO-negative, CCR7-selected cells formed the naive CD8 fraction, which excluded terminally differentiated effector memory CD45RA+ cells. TCRdb's copy holds only in-frame clones and misses some; the assay was immunoSEQ multiplex PCR. Of around 1.9 million clones listed, 85% to 95% are singletons. The specimen sequenced was naive CD8+ T cells from PBMCs. Every receptor here comes from a young man in good health. Some clones in this sample may be carry-over from other donors' samples.

The V call is TRBV11-2, the J call TRBJ2-7; TRBD2 matches 8 bases. Germline CDR1 reads SGHAT; CDR2 reads FQNNGV. The CDR3 consists of 16 residues. V was clipped by 4 bases and J by 0 bases; unmatched bases: 8. The CDR3 reads CASSSREGDSSYEQYF. CDR3 nucleotides: TGTGCCAGCAGCTCCCGGGAGGGTGACAGCTCCTACGAGCAGTACTTC.

CDR3 DNA: TGTGCCAGCAGTTTCCCCGAGATGGAAAAACTGTTTTTT. Residues: CASSFPEMEKLFF. V gene TRBV28 combines with J gene TRBJ1-4; D call uncertain. The V gene's germline CDR1 is MDHEN and CDR2 SYDVKM. The CDR3 extends over 13 amino acids. The V end was cut by 3 bases, the J end by 8 bases, with 10 bases between.

The gene calls are TRBV7-9 and TRBJ2-7, with D perhaps matching TRBD1 or TRBD2 (5 bases each). This CDR3 comprises 14 residues. V was shortened by 5 bases and J by 0 bases, with 11 bases between the two germline ends. Germline V lookup: CDR1 SEHNR, CDR2 FQNEAQ (reference sequence). CDR3 amino acids: CASSLRDRSYEQYF. The CDR3 DNA sequence: TGTGCCAGCAGCCTCCGGGACCGCTCCTACGAGCAGTACTTC.

As regards this clone: Other DNA sequences from this sample encode an identical CDR3 as well. CDR3 residues: CASSFGTGGYEQFF. CDR3 bases: TGTGCCAGCAGCTTCGGGACAGGGGGCTATGAGCAGTTCTTC. V and J are TRBV5-4 and TRBJ2-1; TRBD1 agrees at 12 bases. The V gene end was trimmed by 2 bases and the J gene end by 8 bases; junction bases not matched to a gene: 2. Germline assignment: CDR1 SGHNT and CDR2 YYREEE (reference sequence). The CDR3 has 14 amino acids.

The rearrangement links TRBV19 to TRBJ1-2; D may be TRBD1 (5 bases). The CDR3 has 14 residues. In germline, CDR1 is LNHDA, CDR2 SQIVND (reference sequence). Trimming removed 5 bases at V and 4 bases at J, with 14 bases between. The CDR3 sequence is CASSFGQGGYGYTF. The CDR3 nucleotides are TGTGCCAGTAGTTTTGGGCAGGGCGGCTATGGCTACACCTTC.

The CDR3: CASKQGKVLAGGPSNEQFF. Written as DNA, the CDR3 is TGCGCCAGCAAACAGGGCAAAGTCCTAGCGGGAGGGCCAAGCAATGAGCAGTTCTTC. The V gene is TRBV4-1, the J gene TRBJ2-1; 12 bases match TRBD2. The CDR3 is made up of 19 amino acids. V shed 7 bases and J 6 bases; nucleotides not matched to a gene: 19. Looked up from germline, CDR1 is MGHRA and CDR2 is YSYEKL.

J is TRBJ1-1 and V is TRBV10-3; TRBD1 agrees at 8 bases. The germline V gene has CDR1 ENHRY and CDR2 SYGVKD. This CDR3 is 14 amino acids long. Losses at the gene ends were 4 bases for V and 4 bases for J; bases not matched to a gene: 5. The DNA of the CDR3 is TGTGCCATCAGTGTTAAACAGGGGGTCACTGAAGCTTTCTTT. This translates into CAISVKQGVTEAFF.

This clone appeared once. The V gene is TRBV7-9, the J gene TRBJ1-1, with D unclear. The CDR3 has 11 amino acids. The V end lost 2 bases, the J end lost 10 bases, and 8 bases lay between the germline ends. The V gene's germline CDR1 is SEHNR and CDR2 FQNEAQ (reference sequence). In DNA, the CDR3 is TGTGCCAGCAGCTTACTCGTTGTAGCTTTCTTT. It codes for CASSLLVVAFF.

The rearrangement joins TRBV6-1 to TRBJ1-1, with D hard to call. The CDR3 loop spans 15 amino acids. The V gene lost 6 bases and the J gene lost 1 base, with 15 bases spanning the gap. CDR1 and CDR2 (germline): MNHNS, SASEGT. DNA for the CDR3: TGTGCCAGCAGCCCTCCCCGGGCAACGAACACTGAAGCTTTCTTT. Its protein product is CASSPPRATNTEAFF.

This clone is a singleton in its sample. The sample contains more than one DNA sequence encoding this CDR3. The V gene is TRBV27, the J gene TRBJ2-7; tentative D call: TRBD2 (6 bases). V lost 3 bases, J lost 0 bases, and 6 bases lay in between. The CDR3 extends over 13 amino acids. Germline V gene data show CDR1 as MNHEY and CDR2 as SMNVEV (reference sequence). The chain's CDR3 is CASSLGLSYEQYF. The CDR3, as DNA: TGTGCCAGCAGTTTGGGACTCTCCTACGAGCAGTACTTC.

The genes are TRBV7-9 and TRBJ2-4, with a tentative D call TRBD2 (5 bases). This CDR3 contains 14 residues. Germline V gene sequence: CDR1 SEHNR, CDR2 FQNEAQ (reference sequence). V was cut by 5 bases and J by 3 bases, with 11 bases left in between. The CDR3, as DNA: TGTGCCAGCAGCCTGCCGGAGGACAAAAACATTCAGTACTTC. As protein: CASSLPEDKNIQYF.

This chain uses TRBV27 with TRBJ2-7; possible D gene TRBD2, 5 bases. CDR3 length: 15 residues. Germline CDR1 is MNHEY and CDR2 is SMNVEV (reference sequence). Trimming removed 3 bases from V and 3 bases from J, with 15 bases in between. CDR3 nucleotides: TGTGCCAGCAGTTTCTATCCCCTCGAGGGCTACGAGCAGTACTTC. Protein sequence: CASSFYPLEGYEQYF.

This chain joins TRBV19 and TRBJ2-1; D may be TRBD2 (6 bases). Germline assignment: CDR1 LNHDA and CDR2 SQIVND (reference sequence). V was trimmed by 1 base and J by 8 bases, leaving 12 bases between them. CDR3 length equals 14 residues. The CDR3 nucleotides are TGTGCCAGTAGTATAGTGGAGGGAGGCGATGAGCAGTTCTTC. Its protein product is CASSIVEGGDEQFF.

The chain combines TRBV29-1 with TRBJ1-2; D possibly corresponds to TRBD1 (5 bases). The V and J ends lost 3 bases and 4 bases respectively, with 9 bases between them. This CDR3 region has 12 residues. Germline CDR1 reads SQVTM; CDR2 reads ANQGSEA. The CDR3 here is CSVDMGGYGYTF. DNA for the CDR3: TGCAGCGTTGACATGGGGGGCTATGGCTACACCTTC.

Remarks on this clone: Other DNA sequences in the sample encode the same CDR3. The chain has TRBV27 and TRBJ2-7; 7 bases match TRBD1. V was clipped by 0 bases and J by 5 bases; unmatched bases: 1. The CDR3 totals 13 residues. Germline assignment: CDR1 MNHEY and CDR2 SMNVEV (reference sequence). CDR3 bases: TGTGCCAGCAGTTTATCAAGGGGGCACGAGCAGTACTTC. Its translation: CASSLSRGHEQYF.

This clone was picked up one time. The chain recombines TRBV27 with TRBJ2-7; TRBD2 matches at 7 bases. Germline trimming cut 5 bases from V and 4 bases from J; bases unmatched to any gene: 14. This CDR3 spans 16 amino acids. The germline gives CDR1 MNHEY, CDR2 SMNVEV (reference sequence). This CDR3 is CASSLEGGSLGYEQYF. The CDR3 DNA reads as TGTGCCAGCAGTCTGGAGGGCGGGAGCCTTGGATACGAGCAGTACTTC.

The chain is built from TRBV9 and TRBJ2-5; 9 bases match TRBD2. CDR1 is SGDLS and CDR2 is YYNGEE in the germline V gene. The junction had 18 bases not matched to a gene; V was cut back by 0 bases and J by 9 bases. This CDR3 has 18 residues. The CDR3 loop is CASSVGRETSGVAGAQYF. Here the CDR3 DNA reads TGTGCCAGCAGCGTAGGGAGGGAGACTAGCGGTGTCGCGGGGGCCCAGTACTTC.

The chain recombines TRBV7-9 with TRBJ1-3; weak D call: TRBD1 (5 bases). CDR1 and CDR2 (germline): SEHNR, FQNEAQ (reference sequence). V lost 4 bases, J lost 0 bases, and 13 bases lay in between. This CDR3 contains 16 residues. This CDR3 is CASSSDLDNSGNTIYF. The CDR3 region has the DNA TGTGCCAGCAGCTCCGACTTGGACAACTCTGGAAACACCATATATTTT.

This clone was recorded once. V is TRBV6-1 and J is TRBJ2-5, with D uncertain. Germline CDR1 and CDR2: MNHNS and SASEGT. V shed 3 bases and J shed 2 bases, with 16 bases lying between them. The CDR3 has 16 amino acids. The CDR3 region is CASSDGPSKLQETQYF. The CDR3 DNA is TGTGCCAGCAGTGATGGACCCTCGAAACTTCAAGAGACCCAGTACTTC.

To note about this clone: Other DNA variants within this sample encode the same CDR3. The chain recombines TRBV6-5 with TRBJ1-1; no firm D call. Trimming removed 0 bases at V and 1 base at J, with 6 bases between. Per germline, CDR1 MNHEY and CDR2 SVGAGI. The CDR3 runs to 14 residues. The CDR3: CASSYSGGNTEAFF. The DNA for the CDR3 is TGTGCCAGCAGTTACTCAGGAGGGAACACTGAAGCTTTCTTT.

The J gene is TRBJ2-1, the V gene TRBV18, with D maybe TRBD2 (5 bases). CDR3 length: 13 residues. The V and J ends lost 0 bases and 8 bases respectively, with 8 bases between them. Looked up from germline, CDR1 is KGHSH and CDR2 is LQKENI. The CDR3 sequence is CASSPPGSDEQFF. CDR3 DNA sequence: TGTGCCAGCTCACCACCAGGTAGCGATGAGCAGTTCTTC.

V is TRBV27 and J is TRBJ2-7; D might be TRBD1 or TRBD2, each matching 5 bases. This CDR3 region has 15 residues. Germline V gene data show CDR1 as MNHEY and CDR2 as SMNVEV (reference sequence). Between the trimmed V and J ends, which lost 6 bases and 6 bases, there was a span of 21 bases. CDR3 protein: CASSPAGDGVIEQYF. The CDR3 nucleotides are TGTGCCAGCAGCCCGGCCGGGGACGGCGTGATCGAGCAGTACTTC.

V gene TRBV28 combines with J gene TRBJ1-2; the D gene is possibly TRBD1 (5 bases). The germline CDR1 and CDR2 sequences are MDHEN and SYDVKM. The ends were cut back, 6 bases at V and 6 bases at J, with 17 bases in the middle. The CDR3 runs 14 residues. CDR3 nucleotides: TGTGCCAGCAGCCGATCACAGGAATCCCATGGCTACACCTTC. It encodes CASSRSQESHGYTF.

V is TRBV4-1 and J is TRBJ1-2; D is ambiguous. This CDR3 contains 15 residues. Germline V gene lookup returns CDR1 MGHRA and CDR2 YSYEKL. Deletions cut 3 bases from V and 2 bases from J, with 13 bases between. CDR3 sequence reads: CASSQEAAWNYGYTF. CDR3 nucleotides: TGCGCCAGCAGCCAGGAGGCAGCGTGGAACTATGGCTACACCTTC.

This chain links TRBV30 with TRBJ1-2; unclear D gene. The CDR3 runs 14 residues. Trimming shortened V by 0 bases and J by 8 bases, and 16 bases separated the two germline ends. Germline V gene data show CDR1 as GTSNPN and CDR2 as SVGIG (reference sequence). The CDR3 DNA sequence: TGTGCCTGGAGTGTACCCGTTGGCAGTAGGGGCTACACCTTC. It specifies CAWSVPVGSRGYTF.

This clone has only one observation. V gene TRBV28 combines with J gene TRBJ2-5; D not resolved. The J call may be mistaken, given a closer DNA end match to TRBJ2-7. This CDR3 is built from 14 residues. Germline V gene sequence: CDR1 MDHEN, CDR2 SYDVKM. In nucleotides, the CDR3 is TGTGCCAGCAGTTCGCCTAGGTCCCCCGGCGAGCAGTACTTC. Translated, it gives CASSSPRSPGEQYF.

The rearrangement joins TRBV15 to TRBJ1-2; 8 nucleotides line up with TRBD1. With 0 bases clipped from V and 7 bases from J, the junction kept 10 bases outside the gene matches. The length of the CDR3 is 16 residues. Germline loops: CDR1 LNHNV, CDR2 YYDKDF (reference sequence). The CDR3: CATSREGIQGASGYTF. The CDR3 bases are TGTGCCACCAGCAGAGAAGGGATTCAGGGGGCGAGTGGCTACACCTTC. The whole variable domain, filled in from reference TRBV15 and TRBJ1-2, reads DAMVIQNPRYQVTQFGKPVTLSCSQTLNHNVMYWYQQKSSQAPKLLFHYYDKDFNNEADTPDNFQSRRPNTSFCFLDIRSPGLGDTAMYLCATSREGIQGASGYTFGSGTRLTVV.